The TCR beta chain described here comes from a study of CD8 T cells in Susac syndrome. Random hexamers were used to reverse transcribe an amount of about 0.45 to 1 ug RNA. Amplification of TCR beta CDR3 spanned 54 Vbeta and 13 Jbeta via immunoSEQ multiplex PCR. TCRdb called the immunoSEQ multiplex PCR reads again in MiXCR, with one record for every CDR3 protein. The sample lists approximately 190,000 distinct CDR3 sequences; about 95% were seen once. TEMRA cells were enriched by FACS, and CD4+ and CD8+ T cells were negatively isolated. V gave up 4 bases and J gave up 2 bases; unmatched junction bases: 5. This CDR3 has 13 residues. CDR1 and CDR2 (germline): SQVTM, ANQGSEA.

Sequenced sample: CD4+ T cells from PBMCs. The chain has TRBV29-1 and TRBJ2-7; 7 nucleotides line up with TRBD1. This TCR was recovered from a human donor with multiple sclerosis. This CDR3 is CSVGRDRAYEQYF. The CDR3 coding sequence is TGCAGCGTTGGCCGGGACAGAGCCTACGAGCAGTACTTC.